This is a list of T cell receptor beta chains from one sample in a study of control samples from healthy donors and cancer patients. Profiling relied on immunoSEQ multiplex PCR, and the TCRdb table lists in-frame clones only, not all of them. The table has tens of thousands of clones, roughly nine tenths seen once. Source material: PBMCs. The receptors here all came from a woman aged 45-59 years with colorectal cancer. The CDR3 runs from the conserved cysteine through the conserved F or W. Fields, in order: clone size, J gene, D gene, V gene, CDR3 protein, CDR3 DNA. The D gene is left open where the match is weak. Clone size is given for some rows only: seen once, a few or many times, or a class if the clone is expanded.

size: NA; J: TRBJ1-3; D: TRBD1; V: TRBV7-8; CDR3: CASSPSTGRGNTIYF; DNA: TGTGCCAGCAGCCCCTCGACAGGGCGCGGAAACACCATATATTTT
size: NA; J: TRBJ2-3; D: NA; V: TRBV7-3; CDR3: CASSRPGTDTQYF; DNA: TGTGCCAGCAGCCGCCCGGGCACAGATACGCAGTATTTT
size: few; J: TRBJ1-5; D: TRBD1; V: TRBV6-5; CDR3: CASRMTGIGNQPQHF; DNA: TGTGCCAGCAGGATGACAGGGATTGGCAATCAGCCCCAGCATTTT
size: NA; J: TRBJ2-1; D: TRBD2; V: TRBV28; CDR3: CASSSGLAGLNEQFF; DNA: TGTGCCAGCAGTTCGGGACTAGCGGGGCTAAATGAGCAGTTCTTC
size: once; J: TRBJ1-1; D: NA; V: TRBV27; CDR3: CASSGRMTNTEAFF; DNA: TGTGCCAGCAGTGGCAGGATGACGAACACTGAAGCTTTCTTT
size: NA; J: TRBJ2-1; D: TRBD2; V: TRBV7-3; CDR3: CASSSQGLAGGSEQFF; DNA: TGTGCCAGCAGTTCACAGGGACTAGCGGGGGGAAGTGAGCAGTTCTTC
size: NA; J: TRBJ2-1; D: NA; V: TRBV19; CDR3: CASSIGYGSYNEQFF; DNA: TGTGCCAGTAGTATAGGTTACGGCAGCTACAATGAGCAGTTCTTC
size: NA; J: TRBJ2-5; D: TRBD2; V: TRBV6-2/TRBV6-3; CDR3: CASSYSSSGGAVEETQYF; DNA: TGTGCCAGCAGTTACTCTTCTAGCGGGGGGGCGGTCGAGGAGACCCAGTACTTC
size: NA; J: TRBJ1-5; D: NA; V: TRBV2; CDR3: CASSVGQGLRSQHF; DNA: TGTGCCAGCAGTGTAGGGCAGGGATTGAGGTCCCAGCATTTT
size: NA; J: TRBJ1-1; D: NA; V: TRBV29-1; CDR3: CSVVRTGNTEAFF; DNA: TGCAGCGTTGTTCGGACGGGAAACACTGAAGCTTTCTTT
size: NA; J: TRBJ1-6; D: TRBD1; V: TRBV19; CDR3: CASSTGQGDSPLHF; DNA: TGTGCCAGTAGTACCGGACAGGGGGATTCACCCCTCCACTTT
size: NA; J: TRBJ2-1; D: NA; V: TRBV24-1; CDR3: CATSDGSSSYNEQFF; DNA: TGTGCCACCAGTGATGGTTCGAGCTCCTACAATGAGCAGTTCTTC
size: NA; J: TRBJ2-2; D: NA; V: TRBV5-1; CDR3: CASSGQAYTGELFF; DNA: TGCGCCAGCTCGGGCCAGGCCTACACCGGGGAGCTGTTTTTT
size: NA; J: TRBJ1-3; D: TRBD1; V: TRBV7-3; CDR3: CASSLGPQGTGNTIYF; DNA: TGTGCCAGCAGCCTAGGCCCACAGGGGACTGGAAACACCATATATTTT
size: NA; J: TRBJ1-1; D: NA; V: TRBV7-8; CDR3: CASSLLTEAFF; DNA: TGTGCCAGCAGCTTACTGACTGAAGCTTTCTTT
size: NA; J: TRBJ1-2; D: NA; V: TRBV5-1; CDR3: CASRVVGGPNYGYTF; DNA: TGCGCCAGCAGGGTGGTGGGGGGGCCTAACTATGGCTACACCTTC
size: NA; J: TRBJ2-5; D: TRBD1; V: TRBV27; CDR3: CASSLSRQGQETQYF; DNA: TGTGCCAGCAGTTTATCCAGACAGGGGCAAGAGACCCAGTACTTC
size: NA; J: TRBJ1-5; D: NA; V: TRBV3-1/TRBV3-2; CDR3: CACSHRGNQPQHF; DNA: TGTGCCTGCAGCCATAGGGGCAATCAGCCCCAGCATTTT
size: NA; J: TRBJ2-5; D: NA; V: TRBV6-2/TRBV6-3; CDR3: CASSPDRETQYF; DNA: TGTGCCAGCAGTCCAGACAGGGAGACCCAGTACTTC
size: once; J: TRBJ1-1; D: NA; V: TRBV5-5; CDR3: CASSIHGGEAFF; DNA: TGTGCCAGCAGCATTCACGGGGGTGAAGCTTTCTTT
size: NA; J: TRBJ1-5; D: NA; V: TRBV10-3; CDR3: CAISESRGGNQPQHF; DNA: TGTGCCATCAGTGAGTCGCGGGGAGGGAATCAGCCCCAGCATTTT
size: once; J: TRBJ2-5; D: TRBD2; V: TRBV5-6; CDR3: CASSDPVRGGAWETQYF; DNA: TGTGCCAGCAGCGACCCCGTGCGCGGGGGGGCTTGGGAGACCCAGTACTTC
size: NA; J: TRBJ2-1; D: NA; V: TRBV5-8; CDR3: CASSLFRTSSYNEQFF; DNA: TGTGCCAGCAGCTTGTTCCGGACCAGCTCCTACAATGAGCAGTTCTTC
size: once; J: TRBJ2-1; D: NA; V: TRBV10-3; CDR3: CAISDYSYNEQFF; DNA: TGTGCCATCAGTGATTACAGTTACAATGAGCAGTTCTTC
size: few; J: TRBJ2-3; D: NA; V: TRBV27; CDR3: CASSPVGRGTDTQYF; DNA: TGTGCCAGCAGCCCGGTGGGGAGGGGGACAGATACGCAGTATTTT
size: NA; J: TRBJ2-3; D: TRBD2; V: TRBV9; CDR3: CASSAGGTSGTDTQYF; DNA: TGTGCCAGCAGCGCCGGCGGGACTAGCGGGACAGATACGCAGTATTTT